Shown below are 26 T cell receptor beta chains from a single sample sequenced in a study of blood T cell repertoires in COVID-19. Clones were read by immunoSEQ multiplex PCR, and TCRdb kept only the in-frame ones, dropping some. The data hold some 200,000 clones, with about 95% observed a single time. The sequencing input was peripheral blood. The receptors were sampled from a man in his thirties or forties with COVID-19, enrolled during active disease.

This clone was seen only once. The chain links TRBV27 to TRBJ1-6; TRBD1 matches at 9 bases. The trim removed 6 bases at V and 6 bases at J, leaving 3 bases unmatched. The CDR3 extends over 14 amino acids. CDR1 and CDR2 (germline): MNHEY, SMNVEV (reference sequence). The CDR3 DNA follows: TGTGCCAGCAGGTTGGGACAGGGTAATTCACCCCTCCACTTT. Translating gives CASRLGQGNSPLHF.

This clone has a single count. The chain combines TRBV5-1 with TRBJ1-5; 8 bases agree with TRBD1. V was clipped by 8 bases and J by 9 bases; unmatched bases: 16. Per germline, CDR1 SGHRS and CDR2 YFSETQ. This CDR3 has 15 residues. The DNA of the CDR3 is TGCGCCAGTCGCGGTGGGACAGGAGAGGGAGGGCCCCAGCATTTT. Protein sequence: CASRGGTGEGGPQHF.

The V call is TRBV5-4, the J call TRBJ2-5; 13 nucleotides agree with TRBD2. The V gene's germline CDR1 is SGHNT and CDR2 YYREEE (reference sequence). The CDR3 has 14 amino acids. V lost 4 bases to trimming and J lost 5 bases; unmatched junction nucleotides: 2. The CDR3 sequence: CASSPGLAGETQYF. The CDR3 DNA is TGTGCCAGCAGCCCGGGACTAGCGGGGGAGACCCAGTACTTC.

The chain couples TRBV7-2 to TRBJ1-2, with 7 nucleotides matching TRBD1. This CDR3 region has 14 residues. Germline trimming cut 4 bases from V and 3 bases from J; bases unmatched to any gene: 5. The germline V gene has CDR1 SGHTA and CDR2 FQGNSA. The CDR3 DNA sequence: TGTGCCAGCAGCTATGACAGGGAGGACTATGGCTACACCTTC. This codes for CASSYDREDYGYTF.

With respect to this clone: The same CDR3 is also encoded by other DNA sequences in this sample. The chain couples TRBV6-5 to TRBJ2-2; TRBD1 agrees at 9 bases. With 6 bases clipped from V and 4 bases from J, the junction kept 3 bases outside the gene matches. CDR3 length: 14 amino acids. Germline V gene sequence: CDR1 MNHEY, CDR2 SVGAGI. CDR3 coding DNA: TGTGCCAGCAGCCGGACAGGGGCCACCGGGGAGCTGTTTTTT. Translated, it gives CASSRTGATGELFF.

V usage is TRBV11-2 and J usage is TRBJ2-3; 8 positions agree with TRBD2. Germline CDR1 SGHAT, CDR2 FQNNGV. V lost 1 base, J lost 3 bases, and 9 bases stayed unmatched. This CDR3 spans 17 amino acids. In DNA form, the CDR3 reads TGTGCCAGCAGCTTAGGGGCCTTCGCGGGGGGAACAGATACGCAGTATTTT. Protein: CASSLGAFAGGTDTQYF.

The CDR3 loop reads CASTGSIEQGARDYVTDTQYF. The CDR3 nucleotides are TGTGCCAGTACCGGCTCGATCGAACAGGGGGCGCGGGATTATGTCACAGATACGCAGTATTTT. The V call is TRBV19, the J call TRBJ2-3, with 9 bases matching TRBD1. J lost 2 bases, V lost 7 bases, and 25 bases had no gene match. The CDR3 runs 21 residues. CDR1 is LNHDA and CDR2 is SQIVND in the germline V gene (reference sequence).

This chain connects TRBV7-2 to TRBJ1-2; tentative D call: TRBD1 (5 bases). From germline, CDR1 is SGHTA and CDR2 FQGNSA. Trimming removed 3 bases from V and 4 bases from J, with 12 bases in between. This CDR3 region has 14 residues. The CDR3 sequence: CASSLGLTGYGYTF. In DNA, the CDR3 is TGTGCCAGCAGCTTGGGGCTTACGGGCTATGGCTACACCTTC.

The sample holds one count of this clone. This rearrangement joins TRBV18 to TRBJ1-2, with 8 bases aligning to TRBD1. V shed 3 bases and J 7 bases; nucleotides not matched to a gene: 7. Germline lookup yields CDR1 KGHSH and CDR2 LQKENI. This CDR3 spans 14 amino acids. The CDR3 DNA follows: TGTGCCAGCTCACCTCTGGACAGGGTGGGTGGCTACACCTTC. This encodes CASSPLDRVGGYTF.

This chain joins TRBV19 and TRBJ1-1; 11 positions agree with TRBD1. The CDR3 consists of 14 residues. Losses at the gene ends were 11 bases for V and 11 bases for J; bases not matched to a gene: 16. CDR1 and CDR2 (germline): LNHDA, SQIVND (reference sequence). CDR3 DNA: TGTGCCTGCACCGGGACAGGGGGTTCCTTCGGGGCTTTCTTT. As protein: CACTGTGGSFGAFF.

The rearrangement joins TRBV6-5 to TRBJ1-2; D may be TRBD1 (6 bases). The ends were cut back, 2 bases at V and 2 bases at J, with 9 bases in the middle. From germline, CDR1 is MNHEY and CDR2 SVGAGI. The CDR3 contains 14 residues. The CDR3 protein is CASSYKGGNYGYTF. The DNA of the CDR3 is TGTGCCAGCAGTTACAAGGGGGGGAACTATGGCTACACCTTC.

This clone was counted once. CDR3 nucleotide sequence: TGTGCCAGCTCACCAGAGACAGGGGTCCACGAGCAGTACTTC. Residues: CASSPETGVHEQYF. The rearrangement uses TRBV18 and TRBJ2-7; 8 nucleotides match TRBD1. The CDR3 is made up of 14 amino acids. Per the germline V gene, CDR1 is KGHSH and CDR2 is LQKENI. With V trimmed by 2 bases and J by 5 bases, 5 bases remained unmatched.

V gene TRBV6-5 combines with J gene TRBJ2-7; no definite D call. The CDR3 has 14 residues. V was pared by 4 bases and J by 3 bases, with 13 bases between. CDR1 and CDR2 from the germline V gene are MNHEY and SVGAGI. CDR3: CASSSNHELYEQYF. In DNA, the CDR3 is TGTGCCAGCAGTTCGAACCATGAACTCTACGAGCAGTACTTC.

V and J are TRBV6-5 and TRBJ2-1, with TRBD2 identical over 12 bases. V lost 3 bases, J lost 5 bases, and 2 bases stayed unmatched. The CDR3 contains 15 residues. Germline-derived CDR1 and CDR2 are MNHEY and SVGAGI. CDR3 nucleotides: TGTGCCAGCAGTTATGGACTAGCGGGGAACAATGAGCAGTTCTTC. Translation: CASSYGLAGNNEQFF.

This chain uses TRBV19 with TRBJ2-7; TRBD1 might be the D (5 bases). Trimming pared 3 bases from V and 5 bases from J, leaving 14 bases between. Germline-derived CDR1 and CDR2 are LNHDA and SQIVND (reference sequence). This CDR3 contains 14 residues. The CDR3 coding sequence is TGTGCCAGTAGTATTTCCCCAGGGTACCACGAGCAGTACTTC. Its protein is CASSISPGYHEQYF.

This rearrangement joins TRBV9 to TRBJ2-1; D might be TRBD1 (6 bases). This CDR3 is 15 amino acids long. Germline assignment: CDR1 SGDLS and CDR2 YYNGEE. The V and J ends lost 4 bases and 1 base respectively, with 12 bases between them. The CDR3 spells CASSKSGVSYNEQFF. CDR3 bases: TGTGCCAGCAGCAAGTCAGGGGTTTCCTACAATGAGCAGTTCTTC. Variable domain in full (rest from reference TRBV9 and TRBJ2-1): DSGVTQTPKHLITATGQRVTLRCSPRSGDLSVYWYQQSLDQGLQFLIQYYNGEERAKGNILERFSAQQFPDLHSELNLSSLELGDSALYFCASSKSGVSYNEQFFGPGTRLTVL.

The chain couples TRBV19 to TRBJ2-1; 11 bases align to TRBD2. V was pared by 5 bases and J by 1 base, with 10 bases of the junction left unmatched. The CDR3 has 18 residues. Germline V gene data show CDR1 as LNHDA and CDR2 as SQIVND (reference sequence). CDR3 sequence: CASSFSGGGHPSYNEQFF. The CDR3 DNA reads TGTGCCAGTAGTTTTAGCGGGGGGGGACACCCTTCCTACAATGAGCAGTTCTTC.

The rearrangement links TRBV5-1 to TRBJ2-3; D is perhaps TRBD1 (6 bases). Germline V gene sequence: CDR1 SGHRS, CDR2 YFSETQ. CDR3 length: 19 amino acids. V was pared by 3 bases and J by 0 bases, with 23 bases between. The CDR3 nucleotides read TGCGCCAGCAGCTCGGGGCGTGGGTTGCAGGGGTATAGCACAGATACGCAGTATTTT. Translated: CASSSGRGLQGYSTDTQYF.

This chain joins TRBV15 and TRBJ2-3; TRBD2 agrees at 8 bases. The germline CDR1 and CDR2 sequences are LNHNV and YYDKDF (reference sequence). The CDR3 totals 15 residues. The V segment lost 4 bases and the J segment 4 bases; nucleotides outside the gene matches: 7. CDR3 DNA: TGTGCCACCAGCAATGGGACTAGGGTCCCAGATACGCAGTATTTT. Protein: CATSNGTRVPDTQYF.

This rearrangement joins TRBV3-1 (or the pseudogene TRBV3-2) to TRBJ1-2, with D possibly TRBD1 on 5 matching bases. Looked up from germline, CDR1 is LGHDT and CDR2 is YNNKEL (reference sequence). V dropped 3 bases and J dropped 12 bases, with 20 bases sitting between them. This CDR3 contains 14 residues. This CDR3 reads CASSQGLLISTNTF. The CDR3 bases are TGTGCCAGCAGCCAGGGACTTCTTATCAGTACGAACACCTTC.

CDR3 loop: CASSIRARNTGELFF. In nucleotides, the CDR3 is TGTGCCAGTAGTATACGCGCTAGAAACACCGGGGAGCTGTTTTTT. V usage is TRBV19 and J usage is TRBJ2-2; no firm D call. This CDR3 has 15 amino acids. Germline CDR1 and CDR2: LNHDA and SQIVND (reference sequence). V lost 2 bases and J 2 bases, leaving 9 bases between the germline ends.

V and J are TRBV5-1 and TRBJ2-7; 9 bases fit TRBD2. The CDR3 totals 15 residues. Trimming removed 0 bases from V and 3 bases from J; junction bases left unmatched: 4. Germline CDR1 and CDR2: SGHRS and YFSETQ. In DNA, the CDR3 is TGCGCCAGCAGCTTGGCCTCTAGCGGGGTCTACGAGCAGTACTTC. It codes for CASSLASSGVYEQYF.

V is TRBV5-4 and J is TRBJ1-1; no definite D call. The germline CDR1 and CDR2 sequences are SGHNT and YYREEE (reference sequence). The CDR3 contains 12 residues. Trimming removed 0 bases at V and 7 bases at J, with 7 bases between. CDR3 sequence reads: CASSLVGGEAFF. The CDR3 DNA is TGTGCCAGCAGCTTGGTGGGAGGTGAAGCTTTCTTT.

The chain links TRBV19 to TRBJ1-2; 8 nucleotides line up with TRBD1. The CDR3 length is 17 residues. Germline V gene data show CDR1 as LNHDA and CDR2 as SQIVND (reference sequence). V lost 3 bases, J lost 5 bases, and 14 bases stayed unmatched. The CDR3 sequence is CASSILGQGTLSYGYTF. CDR3 coding DNA: TGTGCCAGTAGTATCCTTGGACAGGGCACTTTATCATATGGCTACACCTTC.

V and J are TRBV10-1 and TRBJ2-7; TRBD1 matches at 7 bases. The CDR3 spans 15 residues. Germline CDR1 WNHNN, CDR2 SYGVQD (reference sequence). The V and J ends lost 5 bases and 3 bases, in that order; junction bases with no gene match: 10. The CDR3 region has the DNA TGCGCCAGCAGTCTCCTGGGACAGTTGGACTACGAGCAGTACTTC. Translating it yields CASSLLGQLDYEQYF.

V usage is TRBV5-1 and J usage is TRBJ2-2; TRBD2 aligns across 11 bases. Germline V CDR1 and CDR2: SGHRS, YFSETQ. This CDR3 contains 15 residues. V shed 4 bases, J shed 4 bases, and the junction held 3 bases outside the gene matches. The CDR3 nucleotides read TGCGCCAGCAGCCCTGGGACTAGCGGCACCGGGGAGCTGTTTTTT. As protein: CASSPGTSGTGELFF.